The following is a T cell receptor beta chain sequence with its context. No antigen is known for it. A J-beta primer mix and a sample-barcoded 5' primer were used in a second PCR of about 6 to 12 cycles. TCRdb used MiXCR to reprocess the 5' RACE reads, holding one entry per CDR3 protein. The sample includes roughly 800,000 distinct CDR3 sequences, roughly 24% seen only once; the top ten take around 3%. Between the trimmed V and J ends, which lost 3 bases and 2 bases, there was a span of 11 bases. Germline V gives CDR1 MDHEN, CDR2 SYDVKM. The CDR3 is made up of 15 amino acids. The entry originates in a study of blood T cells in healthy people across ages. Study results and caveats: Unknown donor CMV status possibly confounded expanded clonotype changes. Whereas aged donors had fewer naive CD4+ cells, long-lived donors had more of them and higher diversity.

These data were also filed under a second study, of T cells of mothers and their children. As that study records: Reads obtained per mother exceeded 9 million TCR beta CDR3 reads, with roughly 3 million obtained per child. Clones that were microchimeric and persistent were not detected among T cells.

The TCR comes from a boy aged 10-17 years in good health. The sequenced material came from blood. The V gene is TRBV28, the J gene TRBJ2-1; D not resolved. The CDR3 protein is CASSLFEPPYNEQFF. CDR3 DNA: TGTGCCAGCAGTTTGTTCGAGCCTCCCTACAATGAGCAGTTCTTC.